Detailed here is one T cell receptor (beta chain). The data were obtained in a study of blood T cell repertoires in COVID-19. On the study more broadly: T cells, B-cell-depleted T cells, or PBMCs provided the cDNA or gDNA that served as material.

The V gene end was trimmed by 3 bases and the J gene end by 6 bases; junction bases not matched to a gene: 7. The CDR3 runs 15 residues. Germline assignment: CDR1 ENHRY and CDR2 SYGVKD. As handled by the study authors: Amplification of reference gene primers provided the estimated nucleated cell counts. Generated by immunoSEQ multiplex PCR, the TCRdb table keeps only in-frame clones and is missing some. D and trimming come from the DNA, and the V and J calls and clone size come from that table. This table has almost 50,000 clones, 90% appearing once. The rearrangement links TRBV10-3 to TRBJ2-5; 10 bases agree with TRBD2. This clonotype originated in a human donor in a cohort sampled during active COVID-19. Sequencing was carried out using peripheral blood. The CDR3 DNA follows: TGTGCCATCAGTGACACTAGCGGGGAGGTGAAGACCCAGTACTTC. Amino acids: CAISDTSGEVKTQYF.